What follows are 6 T cell receptor beta chains derived from one specimen sequenced in a study of T cell responses to AZD1222 COVID-19 vaccine. Sequencing was performed with immunoSEQ multiplex PCR; in TCRdb, only in-frame clones are kept and a portion is missing. Of around 120,000 clones in the sample, about 91% were seen once. Sequenced material: peripheral blood, taken 28 days after the second AZD1222 dose. The receptors shown here come from an adult who received the AZD1222 COVID-19 vaccine.

The rearrangement links TRBV2 to TRBJ2-2, with 12 nucleotides matching TRBD2. The germline V gene has CDR1 SNHLY and CDR2 FYNNEI. CDR3 length: 16 residues. After removal of 6 bases from V and 2 bases from J, the junction contained 4 bases not matched to a gene. The CDR3 is CASRPSGRGNTGELFF. The CDR3 bases are TGTGCCAGCAGGCCTAGCGGGAGGGGAAACACCGGGGAGCTGTTTTTT.

This clone showed up just once. The chain links TRBV19 to TRBJ1-6, with no clear D. Germline V gene data show CDR1 as LNHDA and CDR2 as SQIVND (reference sequence). Trimming removed 4 bases at V and 6 bases at J, with 10 bases between. The CDR3 spans 14 residues. CDR3 loop: CASSNRDINSPLHF. In DNA, the CDR3 is TGTGCCAGTAGTAACCGGGATATTAATTCACCCCTCCACTTT. Using reference TRBV19 and TRBJ1-6 for the parts outside the CDR3, the full variable domain is DGGITQSPKYLFRKEGQNVTLSCEQNLNHDAMYWYRQDPGQGLRLIYYSQIVNDFQKGDIAEGYSVSREKKESFPLTVTSAQKNPTAFYLCASSNRDINSPLHFGNGTRLTVT.

This clone was seen a single time. The chain employs TRBV7-3 and TRBJ2-1; 9 bases agree with TRBD2. J was trimmed by 4 bases and V by 7 bases; bases with no gene match: 8. This CDR3 spans 15 amino acids. From germline, CDR1 is SGHTA and CDR2 FQGTGA. CDR3 nucleotide sequence: TGTGCCAGCACCTCGGGGCTAGCGGGATACAATGAGCAGTTCTTC. Encoded protein: CASTSGLAGYNEQFF.

The chain couples TRBV24-1 to TRBJ1-4; D unresolved. The ends were cut back, 0 bases at V and 5 bases at J, with 9 bases in the middle. Germline lookup yields CDR1 KGHDR and CDR2 SFDVKD. The length of the CDR3 is 15 residues. The CDR3 sequence is CATSDLQDGNEKLFF. The CDR3, as DNA: TGTGCCACCAGTGATTTGCAGGACGGAAATGAAAAACTGTTTTTT.

The rearrangement uses TRBV19 and TRBJ1-2; D remains unclear. This CDR3 contains 11 residues. Germline-derived CDR1 and CDR2 are LNHDA and SQIVND (reference sequence). Trimming removed 5 bases from V and 8 bases from J, with 9 bases in between. CDR3 sequence reads: CASSSEVGYTF. Written as DNA, the CDR3 is TGTGCCAGTAGTTCGGAGGTGGGCTACACCTTC.

The rearrangement links TRBV4-2 to TRBJ2-1; 10 bases align to TRBD2. V lost 0 bases to trimming and J lost 7 bases; unmatched junction nucleotides: 9. CDR1 and CDR2 from the germline V gene are LGHNA and YNFKEQ. The CDR3 sequence is 17 residues long. The CDR3 sequence is CASSQEWAQREGNEQFF. In nucleotides, the CDR3 is TGTGCCAGCAGCCAAGAATGGGCCCAGCGGGAGGGTAATGAGCAGTTCTTC.